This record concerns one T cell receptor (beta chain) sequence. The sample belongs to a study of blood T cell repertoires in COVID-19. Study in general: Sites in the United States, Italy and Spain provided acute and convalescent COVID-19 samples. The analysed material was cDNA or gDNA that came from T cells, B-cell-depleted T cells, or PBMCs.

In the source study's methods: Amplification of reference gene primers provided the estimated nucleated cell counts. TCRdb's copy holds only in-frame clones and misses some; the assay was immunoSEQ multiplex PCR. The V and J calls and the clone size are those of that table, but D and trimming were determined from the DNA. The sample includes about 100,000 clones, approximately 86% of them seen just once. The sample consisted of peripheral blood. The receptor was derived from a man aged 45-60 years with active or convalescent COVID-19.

CDR3 sequence (DNA): TGTGCCAGCAGCCGAGCGGAGGGGTATGAGCAGTTCTTC. It translates to CASSRAEGYEQFF. The rearrangement joins TRBV11-3 to TRBJ2-1; D perhaps matches TRBD2 (6 bases). The CDR3 length is 13 residues. The V and J ends lost 5 bases and 8 bases respectively, with 13 bases between them. Germline V gene lookup returns CDR1 SGHNT and CDR2 YENEEA. The full variable domain, in which reference TRBV11-3 and TRBJ2-1 provide the parts outside the CDR3, is EAGVVQSPRYKIIEKKQPVAFWCNPISGHNTLYWYLQNLGQGPELLIRYENEEAVDDSQLPKDRFSAERLKGVDSTLKIQPAELGDSAVYLCASSRAEGYEQFFGPGTRLTVL.